This T cell receptor (beta chain) appears in the sequencing data of a study of T cell responses to AZD1222 COVID-19 vaccine. Profiled with immunoSEQ multiplex PCR; TCRdb holds only in-frame clones, not every one. The sample includes 65,000 to 95,000 clones, around 84% of them seen just once. Between the trimmed V and J ends, which lost 8 bases and 7 bases, there was a span of 9 bases. CDR3 length: 10 residues. Specimen: peripheral blood, collected on day 0 of AZD1222 vaccination. The TCR was taken from an adult in good health. The chain joins TRBV6-7 to TRBJ2-7; D gene ambiguous. TRBV6-7 is an ORF for which the function is uncertain. CDR3 coding DNA: TGTGCCAGCTTCCTGTTTGAGCAGTACTTC. It yields the protein CASFLFEQYF.